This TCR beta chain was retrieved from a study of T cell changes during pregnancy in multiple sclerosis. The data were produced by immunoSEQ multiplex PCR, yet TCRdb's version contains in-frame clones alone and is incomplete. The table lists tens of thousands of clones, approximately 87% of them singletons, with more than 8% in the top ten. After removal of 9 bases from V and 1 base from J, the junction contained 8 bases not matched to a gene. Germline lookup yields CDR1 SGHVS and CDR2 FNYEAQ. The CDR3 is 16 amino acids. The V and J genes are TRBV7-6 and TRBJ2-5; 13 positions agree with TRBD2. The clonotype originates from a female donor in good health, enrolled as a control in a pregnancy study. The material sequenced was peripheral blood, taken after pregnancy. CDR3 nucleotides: TGTGCCAGTCAAAGACTAGCGGGGGGAGGCCAAGAGACCCAGTACTTC. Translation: CASQRLAGGGQETQYF.